The following is a TCR beta chain sequence with its context. This entry is derived from a study of beta chain features in type 1 diabetes. This CDR3 has 15 residues. Trimming cost V 0 bases and J 1 base, with 8 bases left between them. CDR1 and CDR2 (germline): SGHRS, YFSETQ. Expressed TCRB transcripts were sequenced, since all the RNA that had been isolated was reverse transcribed. TCRdb's copy holds only in-frame clones and misses some; the assay was immunoSEQ multiplex PCR. The sample gives approximately 340,000 clones, more than 13% of which show up once; under 0.02% is in the top ten. Sequenced sample: naive CD4+ T cells from blood. The sequence was obtained from a woman between 18 and 30 years old in good health. V is TRBV5-1 and J is TRBJ2-1; no reliable D call. In DNA, the CDR3 is TGCGCCAGCAGCTTGGGGTGGCCGTCCTACAATGAGCAGTTCTTC. Protein sequence: CASSLGWPSYNEQFF.